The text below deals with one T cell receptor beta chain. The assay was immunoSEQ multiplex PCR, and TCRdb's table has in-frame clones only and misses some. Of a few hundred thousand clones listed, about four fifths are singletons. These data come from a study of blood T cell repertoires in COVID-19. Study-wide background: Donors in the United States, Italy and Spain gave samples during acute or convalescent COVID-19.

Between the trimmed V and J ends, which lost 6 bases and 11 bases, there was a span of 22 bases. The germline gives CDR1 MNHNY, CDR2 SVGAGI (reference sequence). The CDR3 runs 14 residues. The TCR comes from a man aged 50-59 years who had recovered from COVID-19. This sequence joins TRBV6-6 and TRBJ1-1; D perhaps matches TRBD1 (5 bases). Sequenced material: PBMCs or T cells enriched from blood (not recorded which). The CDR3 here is CASSPEFEGRAAFF. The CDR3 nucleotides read TGTGCCAGCAGCCCCGAATTCGAGGGGAGGGCGGCTTTCTTT.